These 21 T cell receptor beta chains were sequenced from one sample in a study of blood T cell repertoires in COVID-19. Produced via immunoSEQ multiplex PCR; TCRdb's table is partial and in-frame only. Seen here are some 100,000 clones, roughly 85% observed once, and the top ten hold around 29%. Material for sequencing was peripheral blood. The receptors come from a man between 65 and 85 years old with active or convalescent COVID-19.

A remark on this clone: In the same sample, other DNA sequences code for this CDR3. The genes are TRBV18 and TRBJ1-1; D is perhaps TRBD1 (6 bases). This CDR3 region has 13 residues. V shed 6 bases and J shed 1 base, with 9 bases lying between them. CDR1 KGHSH and CDR2 LQKENI come from the germline V gene. The CDR3 nucleotides read TGTGCCAGCTCGCGGACAGAGAACACTGAAGCTTTCTTT. Its protein is CASSRTENTEAFF.

This clone has only a few counts. J is TRBJ1-3 and V is TRBV15; perhaps TRBD1 as D (6 bases). The CDR3 covers 16 residues. V dropped 4 bases and J dropped 4 bases, with 17 bases sitting between them. Germline CDR1 LNHNV, CDR2 YYDKDF (reference sequence). The CDR3 loop reads CATSKDPPGQGNTIYF. CDR3 bases: TGTGCCACCAGCAAAGATCCGCCGGGACAAGGAAACACCATATATTTT.

This clone was seen a handful of times. The rearrangement joins TRBV28 to TRBJ1-1; tentatively, D is TRBD1 (6 bases). CDR3 size: 17 residues. V lost 6 bases and J lost 1, with 21 bases in between. Germline lookup yields CDR1 MDHEN and CDR2 SYDVKM. The chain's CDR3 is CASRPSPGTSSNTEAFF. The CDR3 DNA follows: TGTGCCAGCAGGCCGTCCCCCGGGACATCTTCGAACACTGAAGCTTTCTTT.

V usage is TRBV6-5 and J usage is TRBJ1-4; no clear D gene. This CDR3 contains 11 residues. Per germline, CDR1 MNHEY and CDR2 SVGAGI. V shed 11 bases and J shed 8 bases, with 12 bases lying between them. The CDR3 DNA reads TGTGCCGTGGGAGGGCTCGAAAAACTGTTTTTT. It specifies CAVGGLEKLFF.

This chain links TRBV18 with TRBJ1-2; 8 nucleotides agree with TRBD1. The V segment lost 2 bases and the J segment 6 bases; nucleotides outside the gene matches: 5. Germline V gene sequence: CDR1 KGHSH, CDR2 LQKENI. This CDR3 is built from 14 residues. The CDR3 reads CASSPGQGLNGYTF. In DNA form, the CDR3 reads TGTGCCAGCTCACCAGGACAGGGATTGAATGGCTACACCTTC.

This clone was seen many times. V and J are TRBV5-4 and TRBJ2-1, with D possibly matching TRBD2 (6 bases). The CDR3 is 16 amino acids. Germline assignment: CDR1 SGHNT and CDR2 YYREEE (reference sequence). V was trimmed by 4 bases and J by 9 bases, leaving 23 bases between them. The DNA for the CDR3 is TGTGCCAGCAGCCCGGAGGGTGGGACTCTAAGGAGTGAGCAGTTCTTC. This translates into CASSPEGGTLRSEQFF.

The V call is TRBV4-2, the J call TRBJ2-1; the D is unclear. The CDR3 length is 14 residues. The germline V gene has CDR1 LGHNA and CDR2 YNFKEQ. V gave up 0 bases and J gave up 6 bases, with 9 bases separating them. The CDR3 reads CASSQDLDPNEQFF. The CDR3 DNA reads TGTGCCAGCAGCCAAGATCTAGATCCCAATGAGCAGTTCTTC.

The chain recombines TRBV24-1 with TRBJ2-1; D is possibly TRBD2 (6 bases). CDR1 is KGHDR, CDR2 SFDVKD, per germline. V lost 3 bases to trimming and J lost 5 bases, with 13 bases between them. The CDR3 contains 15 residues. Here the CDR3 DNA reads TGTGCCACCAGTGATCCCTCGACTAGTCACAATGAGCAGTTCTTC. Its translation is CATSDPSTSHNEQFF.

The rearrangement joins TRBV15 to TRBJ2-3, with 7 bases matching TRBD2. The CDR3 length is 16 residues. In germline, CDR1 is LNHNV, CDR2 YYDKDF (reference sequence). The junction had 8 bases not matched to a gene; V was cut back by 0 bases and J by 5 bases. CDR3 residues: CATSRDLATGGDTQYF. The DNA for the CDR3 is TGTGCCACCAGCAGAGATCTAGCAACGGGGGGAGATACGCAGTATTTT.

The genes are TRBV10-3 and TRBJ1-1; tentative D call: TRBD1 (6 bases). Trimming stripped 6 bases from V and 0 bases from J, with 17 bases between. The CDR3 length is 16 residues. Germline-derived CDR1 and CDR2 are ENHRY and SYGVKD. The CDR3 protein is CAISPDRPVMNTEAFF. DNA of the CDR3: TGTGCCATCAGCCCGGACAGACCCGTCATGAACACTGAAGCTTTCTTT.

CDR3 bases: TGTGCCAGCAGTGACAGGGGCCAAGAGACCCAGTACTTC. It translates to CASSDRGQETQYF. The gene calls are TRBV7-2 and TRBJ2-5, with 8 bases aligning to TRBD1. Germline loops: CDR1 SGHTA, CDR2 FQGNSA. Trimming removed 6 bases from V and 1 base from J; junction bases left unmatched: 1. The CDR3 extends over 13 amino acids.

This chain joins TRBV12-3 or TRBV12-4 and TRBJ1-1; D might be TRBD1 (5 bases). V was shortened by 7 bases and J by 4 bases, with 13 bases between the two germline ends. The CDR3 is 13 amino acids. DNA for the CDR3: TGTGCCAGCAAATTCGCGGGGGGCACTGAAGCTTTCTTT. It yields the protein CASKFAGGTEAFF.

The V and J genes are TRBV6-5 and TRBJ2-3; D call uncertain. This CDR3 contains 15 residues. V was clipped by 5 bases and J by 2 bases, with 14 bases between them. Germline V CDR1 and CDR2: MNHEY, SVGAGI. CDR3 protein: CASSSSPVLTDTQYF. CDR3 in DNA: TGTGCCAGCAGTAGTAGCCCCGTTCTCACAGATACGCAGTATTTT.

This clone has only one observation. This sequence joins TRBV2 and TRBJ2-3, with 13 bases matching TRBD2. This CDR3 has 15 amino acids. The germline V gene has CDR1 SNHLY and CDR2 FYNNEI. The V segment lost 7 bases and the J segment 1 base; nucleotides outside the gene matches: 2. The CDR3, as DNA: TGTGCCAGCACCGGACTAGCGGGGGGCACAGATACGCAGTATTTT. Protein product: CASTGLAGGTDTQYF.

This clone has a handful of counts. The chain employs TRBV9 and TRBJ1-6; the match to TRBD1 covers 11 bases. Trimming cost V 3 bases and J 9 bases; bases outside gene matches: 5. CDR3 length: 15 residues. Germline CDR1 is SGDLS and CDR2 is YYNGEE. CDR3 nucleotides: TGTGCCAGCAGCGGGGACGGGACAGGGGGTTCACCCCTCCACTTT. It specifies CASSGDGTGGSPLHF.

The gene calls are TRBV9 and TRBJ2-1, with TRBD2 matching over 11 bases. Germline V CDR1 and CDR2: SGDLS, YYNGEE. V lost 0 bases to trimming and J lost 9 bases; unmatched junction nucleotides: 5. The CDR3 consists of 15 residues. CDR3 residues: CASSVASGGLAEQFF. The DNA of the CDR3 is TGTGCCAGCAGCGTAGCTAGCGGGGGGTTAGCTGAGCAGTTCTTC.

The chain couples TRBV25-1 to TRBJ2-1, with unresolved D. This CDR3 contains 14 residues. The germline V gene encodes CDR1 MGHDK and CDR2 SYGVNS. The V and J ends lost 2 bases and 4 bases respectively, with 9 bases between them. In DNA form, the CDR3 reads TGTGCCAGCAGTGAAACTGGTGATTACAATGAGCAGTTCTTC. Protein: CASSETGDYNEQFF.

The CDR3 reads CASRLLGQGGYEQYF. The CDR3 nucleotides read TGTGCCAGCAGGCTTCTTGGCCAGGGAGGCTACGAGCAGTACTTC. The V and J genes are TRBV5-4 and TRBJ2-7; TRBD2 is a possible D gene (6 bases). From germline, CDR1 is SGHNT and CDR2 YYREEE (reference sequence). The CDR3 consists of 15 residues. The germline V and J ends were trimmed by 5 bases and 3 bases, with 18 bases remaining between them.

The chain joins TRBV18 to TRBJ1-1; D may be TRBD1 (6 bases). This CDR3 is 14 amino acids long. The V end was cut by 6 bases, the J end by 0 bases, with 11 bases between. From germline, CDR1 is KGHSH and CDR2 LQKENI. CDR3 residues: CASSPDSLNTEAFF. For the CDR3, the DNA is TGTGCCAGCTCGCCGGACAGCCTGAACACTGAAGCTTTCTTT.

The V gene is TRBV20-1, the J gene TRBJ1-1; TRBD1 is a possible D gene (5 bases). The CDR3 is made up of 13 amino acids. V lost 3 bases and J 0 bases, leaving 8 bases between the germline ends. In germline, CDR1 is DFQATT, CDR2 SNEGSKA (reference sequence). CDR3 residues: CSASGRVNTEAFF. CDR3 bases: TGCAGTGCTAGTGGCAGGGTGAACACTGAAGCTTTCTTT.

The V gene is TRBV6-5, the J gene TRBJ2-7; D unclear. V was clipped by 7 bases and J by 2 bases, with 12 bases between them. CDR1 MNHEY and CDR2 SVGAGI come from the germline V gene. There are 13 residues in the CDR3. Written as DNA, the CDR3 is TGTGCCAGCACACCGACACTCACCTACGAGCAGTACTTC. It codes for CASTPTLTYEQYF.